This T cell receptor (beta chain) was identified during a study of shared clonotypes between healthy human individuals. The CDR3 is made up of 13 amino acids. V lost 0 bases and J lost 4, with 7 bases in between. The V gene's germline CDR1 is GTSNPN and CDR2 SVGIG (reference sequence). Naive-designated CD8 cells lacked CD45RO, were positively enriched for CCR7, and omitted terminally differentiated effector memory CD45RA+ cells. Notes on this clone: The sample has other DNA sequences that encode this CDR3 too.

TCRdb's table, derived via immunoSEQ multiplex PCR, lists solely in-frame clones and lacks some. The repertoire includes about 680,000 clones, about 90% of them detected once, and nearly 25% sits in the top ten. The receptor was isolated from a man between 25 and 39 years old in good health. Sequenced sample: naive CD8+ T cells sorted from blood. V and J are TRBV30 and TRBJ2-1; tentative D call: TRBD1 (5 bases). CDR3 DNA sequence: TGTGCCTGGAGTGTAGCAGGGTACAATGAGCAGTTCTTC. It translates to CAWSVAGYNEQFF.